This T cell receptor (beta chain) was documented in a study of T-cell memory formation after mild COVID-19. The study, taken as a whole, reports: Proof of SARS-CoV-2 specificity was absent for the second-wave clones that crested on day 37. Shrinking CD4+ clones resided mostly in CM and EM, and CD8+ ones in EMRA. Certain responding clones were present in pre-infection memory, suggesting participation of cross-reactive memory.

Sample barcodes and UMIs were carried by the TCR alpha and TCR beta cDNA libraries that 5'RACE generated with constant-segment primers. TCRdb re-analysed the 5' RACE reads in MiXCR, keeping a single row per CDR3 protein. The table lists hundreds of thousands of distinct CDR3 sequences, roughly 25% of them singletons. At least ten counts were recorded for this clonotype. As yet, its antigen is unknown. The V end was cut by 4 bases, the J end by 6 bases, with 18 bases between. From germline, CDR1 is SGHTA and CDR2 FQGNSA. The CDR3 has 15 amino acids. The chain links TRBV7-2 to TRBJ1-2, with TRBD1 as a possible D gene (5 bases). The TCR comes from an adult woman who had mild COVID-19 (a few samples of this study predate the infection). Cell type and time point are not known. The sample comprised PBMCs or a T cell subset sorted from them (not recorded which). CDR3 region: CASSSSPTRGDGYTF. The CDR3 DNA is TGTGCCAGCAGCTCCTCACCAACAAGGGGTGATGGCTACACCTTC.